The rows below give T cell receptor beta chains drawn from one sample of a study of PD-1 blockade in classical Hodgkin lymphoma. Here immunoSEQ multiplex PCR was the method, and the copy in TCRdb shows in-frame clones only, minus some. The repertoire holds approximately 32,000 clones, with roughly four fifths as singletons. This specimen consisted of peripheral blood mononuclear cells (PBMCs), obtained at baseline. These receptors were obtained from a human donor with classical Hodgkin lymphoma. Both conserved end residues are part of each CDR3. D genes are given only for firm matches. Some rows mark clone size as missing; the rest say once, few, many or name a class of expanded clone.

TRBD1	16	TRBV28	NA	TRBJ1-6	CAIRSGQLDYNSPLHF	TGTGCCATCAGATCGGGACAGTTAGACTATAATTCACCCCTCCACTTT
NA	13	TRBV7-7	NA	TRBJ1-5	CASSLRVDQPQHF	TGTGCCAGCAGCTTGCGAGTGGATCAGCCCCAGCATTTT
NA	14	TRBV4-2	NA	TRBJ1-1	CASSIRRENTEAFF	TGTGCCAGCAGCATACGGAGGGAGAACACTGAAGCTTTCTTT
NA	13	TRBV9	NA	TRBJ1-2	CASSVGQDYGYTF	TGTGCCAGCAGCGTAGGACAGGACTATGGCTACACCTTC
NA	14	TRBV7-8	once	TRBJ2-2	CASSPGQTSGELFF	TGTGCCAGCAGCCCGGGGCAGACCTCCGGGGAGCTGTTTTTT
TRBD2	16	TRBV7-3	NA	TRBJ2-5	CASGKGLTSGGETQYF	TGTGCCAGCGGCAAAGGCTTGACTAGCGGGGGAGAGACCCAGTACTTC
TRBD1	16	TRBV7-3	once	TRBJ1-2	CASSASRTGGNYGYTF	TGTGCCAGCAGCGCATCCCGGACAGGGGGAAACTATGGCTACACCTTC
NA	14	TRBV7-9	once	TRBJ1-5	CASSLGETHQPQHF	TGTGCCAGCAGCTTGGGCGAGACCCACCAGCCCCAGCATTTT
NA	15	TRBV2	NA	TRBJ2-3	CASGGAGMSTDTQYF	TGTGCCAGTGGTGGGGCGGGGATGAGCACAGATACGCAGTATTTT
NA	14	TRBV28	NA	TRBJ1-4	CASSLLGANEKLFF	TGTGCCAGCAGTCTACTGGGGGCTAATGAAAAACTGTTTTTT
NA	13	TRBV2	NA	TRBJ1-4	CASSVVQAGRLFF	TGTGCCAGCAGTGTGGTACAAGCAGGGCGACTGTTTTTT
NA	14	TRBV11-3	NA	TRBJ1-3	CASSFATSGNTIYF	TGTGCCAGCAGCTTTGCTACCTCTGGAAACACCATATATTTT
NA	18	TRBV5-4	NA	TRBJ1-6	CASSFGQGRDSYNSPLHF	TGTGCCAGCAGCTTCGGCCAGGGACGGGACTCCTATAATTCACCCCTCCACTTT
NA	16	TRBV4-3	NA	TRBJ2-3	CASSPQTGAGTDTQYF	TGCGCCAGCAGCCCACAGACAGGCGCCGGCACAGATACGCAGTATTTT
NA	13	TRBV7-3	NA	TRBJ1-6	CASSLAYNSPLHF	TGTGCCAGCAGCTTGGCTTATAATTCACCCCTCCACTTT
TRBD2	17	TRBV11-3	few	TRBJ2-3	CASSLGSSSGDTDTQYF	TGTGCCAGCAGCTTAGGTAGCTCTAGCGGGGACACAGATACGCAGTATTTT
NA	14	TRBV9	NA	TRBJ2-1	CASSPTSQGNGQFF	TGTGCCAGCAGCCCCACTTCGCAGGGGAATGGGCAGTTCTTC
TRBD1	15	TRBV18	NA	TRBJ1-2	CASSPPEGAGYGYTF	TGTGCCAGCTCACCCCCCGAGGGGGCCGGCTATGGCTACACCTTC
NA	17	TRBV4-3	medium-sized	TRBJ2-3	CASSQGPAPWGTDTQYF	TGCGCCAGCAGCCAAGGTCCGGCCCCTTGGGGCACAGATACGCAGTATTTT
NA	13	TRBV9	NA	TRBJ2-2	CASSNYASGELFF	TGTGCCAGCAGCAATTACGCCTCCGGGGAGCTGTTTTTT
NA	17	TRBV4-2	NA	TRBJ1-4	CASSQSGGWQFNEKLFF	TGTGCCAGCAGCCAGAGTGGGGGTTGGCAGTTTAATGAAAAACTGTTTTTT
TRBD1	16	TRBV18	once	TRBJ2-1	CASSTLTGSPYNEQFF	TGTGCCAGCTCAACCTTGACAGGGTCCCCCTACAATGAGCAGTTCTTC
NA	14	TRBV2	NA	TRBJ2-2	CATRGQTNTGELFF	TGTGCCACTCGGGGACAAACGAACACCGGGGAGCTGTTTTTT